This T cell receptor (beta chain) is from a study of cytomegalovirus exposure and HLA in healthy donors. About the study: As an earlier analysis found, about 200 million T cells yielded 117 million unique TCR beta sequences. Findings and limits, study-wide: Common viral pathogens seemed to be connected with several of the most significant clusters, according to a later analysis. The authors later found TCR association rates varying by HLA locus, with DRB1 most and HLA-C fewest. Rarity marked most TCR sequences, yet some public TCRs occurred in many donors.

Germline V gene lookup returns CDR1 SGHRS and CDR2 YFSETQ. This CDR3 is built from 15 residues. Germline trimming cut 3 bases from V and 2 bases from J; bases unmatched to any gene: 3. In the PCR, 60 Vbeta and 13 Jbeta primers were used. The table came from immunoSEQ multiplex PCR; TCRdb's copy has only in-frame clones and leaves some out. The sample carries 90,000 to 100,000 clones, roughly 71% recorded once. On this clone itself: Antigen specificity is unknown.

This clonotype was sampled from a man between 45 and 60 years old in good health and CMV-seronegative. The chain carries TRBV5-1 and TRBJ2-2; TRBD1 aligns across 8 bases. Sample: PBMCs. The CDR3 bases are TGCGCCAGCAGCTCTCAGGGGGCTAACACCGGGGAGCTGTTTTTT. The encoded protein is CASSSQGANTGELFF.